This T cell receptor (beta chain) was recorded in a study of beta chain features in type 1 diabetes. Every isolated RNA sample was fully reverse transcribed, so sequencing captured expressed TCRB transcripts. Measured with immunoSEQ multiplex PCR; TCRdb has only the in-frame clones, and not every one. This sample has some 150,000 clones, with under 11% found just once. The CDR3 contains 16 residues. V was cut by 1 base and J by 5 bases, with 17 bases left in between. Germline CDR1 MNHNS, CDR2 SASEGT. This clone turned up a few times. The chain joins TRBV6-1 to TRBJ2-5, with D uncertain. The clonotype was recovered from a man younger than 35 in good health. The sequenced sample was naive CD4+ T cells from blood. The CDR3 is CASSEGAQPSRETQYF. CDR3 DNA sequence: TGTGCCAGCAGTGAAGGGGCGCAACCGAGTCGGGAGACCCAGTACTTC.